This TCR beta chain was sequenced for a study of blood T cells in healthy people across ages. V was pared by 7 bases and J by 5 bases, with 16 bases between. This CDR3 is built from 14 residues. Germline V gives CDR1 MNHNY, CDR2 SVGAGI (reference sequence). A J-beta primer mix and a sample-barcoded 5' primer were used in a second PCR of roughly 7 to 12 cycles. TCRdb itself ran the 5' RACE reads through MiXCR, one entry per CDR3 protein. The sample lists hundreds of thousands of distinct CDR3 sequences; 40% to 45% were seen once. Sequencing was performed on blood. The chain employs TRBV6-6 and TRBJ2-3; D not resolved. The source of this sequence is a man older than 75 in good health. Here the CDR3 DNA reads TGTGCCAGCAAAGGGCAGGAGAGACGAGATACGCAGTATTTT. Amino acid sequence: CASKGQERRDTQYF.